The T cell receptor beta chain described here comes from a study of PD-L1 blockade in urothelial cancer. Whole-study context: Before enrollment, 0 to 3 chemotherapy regimens had been given to patients. The researchers analyzed blood 3 weeks (second dose) and 6 weeks after treatment start.

The CDR3 length is 11 residues. V was pared by 3 bases and J by 8 bases, with 1 base of the junction left unmatched. Germline assignment: CDR1 DFQATT and CDR2 SNEGSKA (reference sequence). Time point specified: peripheral blood 6 weeks after treatment start. Profiled with immunoSEQ multiplex PCR; TCRdb holds only in-frame clones, not every one. This table holds about 120,000 clones, more than 75% found once. Here the sequenced sample was PBMCs, taken around atezolizumab (anti-PD-L1) treatment. J is TRBJ2-1 and V is TRBV20-1; 7 bases agree with TRBD2. The source of this sequence is a man aged 50 or older with urothelial cancer. DNA of the CDR3: TGCAGTGCTAGCGGGAGGCATGAGCAGTTCTTC. Translation: CSASGRHEQFF.